The clone carrying this T cell receptor beta chain occurred a few times. Authors' methods: Using the CDR3 differences seen across clinicopathological groups, the authors built a distant-metastasis classifier for papillary thyroid cancer, which was meant to discriminate distant-metastatic patients. TCRdb ran MiXCR on the PCR reads. It is TCRdb's table, rather than the study itself, that gives the V and J calls and clone size. The sample contains about 35,000 clones, approximately 19% of which appear only once. This sample was included in a study of metastatic and nonmetastatic thyroid tumors. Study in general: Both malignant and benign thyroid patients supplied peripheral blood and tumor or nodule tissue samples, across which the repertoires of these patients were then compared.

Patients had received no treatment of any kind before thyroid surgery. The germline CDR1 and CDR2 sequences are LNHDA and SQIVND (reference sequence). CDR3 size: 13 residues. Trimming took off 4 bases at V and 5 bases at J, with 11 bases between the two ends. V gene TRBV19 combines with J gene TRBJ2-5, with D perhaps matching TRBD2 (5 bases). This TCR was recovered from a female donor with papillary thyroid cancer or a benign thyroid nodule (not recorded which). Some clones in this sample may be carry-over from other donors' samples. What was sequenced was blood. As DNA, the CDR3 is TGTGCCAGTAGTACCGGGGAAGGTGAGACCCAGTACTTC. It translates to CASSTGEGETQYF.